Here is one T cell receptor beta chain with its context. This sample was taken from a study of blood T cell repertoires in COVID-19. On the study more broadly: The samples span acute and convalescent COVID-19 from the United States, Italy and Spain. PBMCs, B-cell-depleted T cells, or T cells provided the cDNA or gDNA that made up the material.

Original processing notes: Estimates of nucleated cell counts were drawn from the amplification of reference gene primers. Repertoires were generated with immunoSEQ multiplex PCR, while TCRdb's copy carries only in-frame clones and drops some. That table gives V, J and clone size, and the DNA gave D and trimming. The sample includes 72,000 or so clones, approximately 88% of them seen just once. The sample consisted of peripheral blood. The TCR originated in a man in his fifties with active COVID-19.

Here the CDR3 DNA reads TGCAGCGTTGGGCCTAACTATGGCTACACCTTC. It codes for CSVGPNYGYTF. This chain links TRBV29-1 with TRBJ1-2; D is unresolved. The CDR3 is 11 amino acids. The V and J ends lost 4 bases and 0 bases respectively, with 3 bases between them. The germline CDR1 and CDR2 sequences are SQVTM and ANQGSEA.